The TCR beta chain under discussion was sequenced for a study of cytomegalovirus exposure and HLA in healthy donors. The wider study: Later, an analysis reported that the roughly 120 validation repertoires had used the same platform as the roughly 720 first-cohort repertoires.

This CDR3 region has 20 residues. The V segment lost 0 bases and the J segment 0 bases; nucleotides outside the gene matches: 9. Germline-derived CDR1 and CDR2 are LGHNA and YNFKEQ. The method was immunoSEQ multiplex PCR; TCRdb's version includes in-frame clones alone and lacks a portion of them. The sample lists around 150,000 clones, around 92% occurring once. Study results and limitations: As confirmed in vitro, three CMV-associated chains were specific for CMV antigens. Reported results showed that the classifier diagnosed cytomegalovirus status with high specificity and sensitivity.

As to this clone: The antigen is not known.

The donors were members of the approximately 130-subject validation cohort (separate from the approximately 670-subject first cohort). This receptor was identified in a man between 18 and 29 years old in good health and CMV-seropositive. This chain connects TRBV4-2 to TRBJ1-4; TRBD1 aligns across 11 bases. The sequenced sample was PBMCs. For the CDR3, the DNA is TGTGCCAGCAGCCAAGAACGGTGGGACAGGGGGATGGCAACTAATGAAAAACTGTTTTTT. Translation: CASSQERWDRGMATNEKLFF.